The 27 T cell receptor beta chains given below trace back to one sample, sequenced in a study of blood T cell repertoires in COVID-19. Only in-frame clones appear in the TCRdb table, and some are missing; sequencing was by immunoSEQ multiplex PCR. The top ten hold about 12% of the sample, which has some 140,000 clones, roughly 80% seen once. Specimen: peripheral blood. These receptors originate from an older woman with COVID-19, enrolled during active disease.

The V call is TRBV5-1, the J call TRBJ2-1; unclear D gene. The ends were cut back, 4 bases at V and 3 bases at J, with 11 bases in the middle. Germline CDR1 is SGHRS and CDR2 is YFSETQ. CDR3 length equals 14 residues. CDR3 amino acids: CASSPETYYNEQFF. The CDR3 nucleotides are TGCGCCAGCAGCCCCGAGACATACTACAATGAGCAGTTCTTC.

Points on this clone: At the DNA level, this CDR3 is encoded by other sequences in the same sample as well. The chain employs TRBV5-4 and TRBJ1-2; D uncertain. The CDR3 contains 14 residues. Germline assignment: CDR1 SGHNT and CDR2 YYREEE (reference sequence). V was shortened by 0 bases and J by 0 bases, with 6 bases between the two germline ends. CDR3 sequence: CASSLDRANYGYTF. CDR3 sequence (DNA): TGTGCCAGCAGCTTGGACAGAGCTAACTATGGCTACACCTTC.

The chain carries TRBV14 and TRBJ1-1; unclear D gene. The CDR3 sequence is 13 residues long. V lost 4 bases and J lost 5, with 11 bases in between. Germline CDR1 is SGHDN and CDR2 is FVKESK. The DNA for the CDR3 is TGTGCCAGCAGCCTTGGAGGTTGGACTGAAGCTTTCTTT. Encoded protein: CASSLGGWTEAFF.

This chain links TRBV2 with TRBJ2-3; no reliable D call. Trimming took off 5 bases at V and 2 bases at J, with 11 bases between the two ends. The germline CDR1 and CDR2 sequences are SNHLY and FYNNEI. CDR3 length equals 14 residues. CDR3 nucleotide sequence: TGTGCCAGCAGTTATTCAACTTCCACAGATACGCAGTATTTT. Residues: CASSYSTSTDTQYF.

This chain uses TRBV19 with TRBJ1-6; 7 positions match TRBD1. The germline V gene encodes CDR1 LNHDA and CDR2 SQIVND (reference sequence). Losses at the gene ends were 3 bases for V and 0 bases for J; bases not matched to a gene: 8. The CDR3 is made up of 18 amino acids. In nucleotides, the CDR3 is TGTGCCAGTAGTATGTCATTCAGGGGGAGCTCCTATAATTCACCCCTCCACTTT. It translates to CASSMSFRGSSYNSPLHF.

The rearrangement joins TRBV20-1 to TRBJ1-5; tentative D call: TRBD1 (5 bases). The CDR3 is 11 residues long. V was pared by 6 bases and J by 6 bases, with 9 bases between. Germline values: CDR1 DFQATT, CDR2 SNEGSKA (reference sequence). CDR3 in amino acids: CSAPTVQPQHF. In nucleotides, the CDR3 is TGCAGTGCGCCGACAGTTCAGCCCCAGCATTTT.

DNA of the CDR3: TGTGCCAGCAGTTTCCGCAGCGGGGGGGGTGAGCAGTTCTTC. This encodes CASSFRSGGGEQFF. The V gene is TRBV6-5, the J gene TRBJ2-1; 10 nucleotides align to TRBD2. Germline V gene data show CDR1 as MNHEY and CDR2 as SVGAGI. This CDR3 comprises 14 residues. V trimming: 4 bases; J trimming: 9 bases; junction bases outside the gene matches: 6.

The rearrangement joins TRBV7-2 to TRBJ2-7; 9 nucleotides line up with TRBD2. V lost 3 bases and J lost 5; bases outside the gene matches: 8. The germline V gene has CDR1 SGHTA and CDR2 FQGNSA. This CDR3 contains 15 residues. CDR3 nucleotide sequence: TGTGCCAGCAGCTTCCTCGGGACTAGCTTACACGAGCAGTACTTC. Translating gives CASSFLGTSLHEQYF. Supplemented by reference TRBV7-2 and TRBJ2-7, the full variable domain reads GAGVSQSPSNKVTEKGKDVELRCDPISGHTALYWYRQSLGQGLEFLIYFQGNSAPDKSGLPSDRFSAERTGGSVSTLTIQRTQQEDSAVYLCASSFLGTSLHEQYFGPGTRLTVT.

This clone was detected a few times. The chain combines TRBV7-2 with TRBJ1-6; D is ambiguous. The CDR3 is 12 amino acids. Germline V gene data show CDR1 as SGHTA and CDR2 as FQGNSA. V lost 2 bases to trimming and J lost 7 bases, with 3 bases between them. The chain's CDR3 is CASSLSNSPLHF. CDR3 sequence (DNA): TGTGCCAGCAGCTTAAGCAATTCACCCCTCCACTTT.

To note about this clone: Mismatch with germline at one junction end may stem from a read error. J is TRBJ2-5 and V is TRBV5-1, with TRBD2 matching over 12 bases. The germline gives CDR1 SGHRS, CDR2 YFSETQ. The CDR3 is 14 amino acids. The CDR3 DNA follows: TGCGCCAGCTGCTTGCTAGCGGGGGGGCCGATTTGGTACTTC. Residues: CASCLLAGGPIWYF.

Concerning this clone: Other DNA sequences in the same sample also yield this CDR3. The CDR3 nucleotides are TGCGCCAGCAGCTTGGGACAGGGGCCCGGAAACACCATATATTTT. It specifies CASSLGQGPGNTIYF. The genes are TRBV5-1 and TRBJ1-3, with TRBD1 identical over 8 bases. Trimming took 0 bases from V and 4 from J; bases not matched to a gene: 3. Germline V gene sequence: CDR1 SGHRS, CDR2 YFSETQ. This CDR3 has 15 residues.

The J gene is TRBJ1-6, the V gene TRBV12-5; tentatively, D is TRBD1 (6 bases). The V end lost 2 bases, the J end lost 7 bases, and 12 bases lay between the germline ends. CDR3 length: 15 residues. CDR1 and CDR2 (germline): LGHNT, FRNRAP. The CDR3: CASGLKGDLNSPLHF. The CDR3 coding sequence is TGTGCTAGTGGTTTGAAGGGGGATCTGAATTCACCCCTCCACTTT.

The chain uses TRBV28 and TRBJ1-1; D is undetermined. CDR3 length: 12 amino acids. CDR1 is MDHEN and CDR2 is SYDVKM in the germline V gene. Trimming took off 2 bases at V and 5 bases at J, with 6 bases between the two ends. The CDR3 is CASSLRVTEAFF. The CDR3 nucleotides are TGTGCCAGCAGTTTACGGGTAACTGAAGCTTTCTTT.

The CDR3 protein is CASSLSQGSGNTIYF. CDR3 nucleotides: TGCGCCAGCAGCTTGAGCCAGGGGAGTGGAAACACCATATATTTT. V gene TRBV5-1 combines with J gene TRBJ1-3, with D maybe TRBD1 (6 bases). The CDR3 is made up of 15 amino acids. Looked up from germline, CDR1 is SGHRS and CDR2 is YFSETQ. The V end was cut by 1 base, the J end by 3 bases, with 11 bases between.

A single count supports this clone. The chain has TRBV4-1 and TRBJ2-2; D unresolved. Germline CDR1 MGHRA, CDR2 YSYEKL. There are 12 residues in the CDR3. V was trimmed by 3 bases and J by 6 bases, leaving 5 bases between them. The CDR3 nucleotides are TGCGCCAGCAGCCACCTATCCGGGGAGCTGTTTTTT. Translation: CASSHLSGELFF.

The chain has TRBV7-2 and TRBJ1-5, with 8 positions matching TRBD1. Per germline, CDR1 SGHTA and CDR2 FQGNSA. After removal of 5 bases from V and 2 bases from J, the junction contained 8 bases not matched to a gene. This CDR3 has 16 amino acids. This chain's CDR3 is CASSTIQGAGNQPQHF. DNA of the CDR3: TGTGCCAGCAGCACGATTCAGGGGGCGGGCAATCAGCCCCAGCATTTT.

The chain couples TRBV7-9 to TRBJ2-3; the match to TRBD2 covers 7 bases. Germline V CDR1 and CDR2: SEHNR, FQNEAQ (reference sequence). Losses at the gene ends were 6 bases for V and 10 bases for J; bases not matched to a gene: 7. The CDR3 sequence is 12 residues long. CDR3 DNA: TGTGCCAGCAGTCCGAGCGGGACTTCGCAGTATTTT. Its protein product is CASSPSGTSQYF.

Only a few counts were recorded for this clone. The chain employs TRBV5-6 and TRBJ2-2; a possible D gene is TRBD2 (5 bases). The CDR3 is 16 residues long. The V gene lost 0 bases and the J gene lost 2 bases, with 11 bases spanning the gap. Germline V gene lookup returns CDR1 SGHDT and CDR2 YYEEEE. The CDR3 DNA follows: TGTGCCAGCAGCTTGGGGCTAGCTCTTAACACCGGGGAGCTGTTTTTT. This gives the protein CASSLGLALNTGELFF.

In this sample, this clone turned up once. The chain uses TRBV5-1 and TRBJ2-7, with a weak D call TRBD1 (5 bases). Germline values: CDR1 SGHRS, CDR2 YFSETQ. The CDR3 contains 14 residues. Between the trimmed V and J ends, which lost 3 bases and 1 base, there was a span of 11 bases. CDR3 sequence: CASSSTVASYEQYF. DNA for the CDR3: TGCGCCAGCAGCTCGACAGTTGCTTCCTACGAGCAGTACTTC.

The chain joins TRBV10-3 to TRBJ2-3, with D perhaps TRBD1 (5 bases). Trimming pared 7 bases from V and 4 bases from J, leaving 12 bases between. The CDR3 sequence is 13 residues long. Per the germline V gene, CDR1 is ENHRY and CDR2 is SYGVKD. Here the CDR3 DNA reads TGTGCCATCACGACCCAGGGATCAGATACGCAGTATTTT. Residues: CAITTQGSDTQYF.

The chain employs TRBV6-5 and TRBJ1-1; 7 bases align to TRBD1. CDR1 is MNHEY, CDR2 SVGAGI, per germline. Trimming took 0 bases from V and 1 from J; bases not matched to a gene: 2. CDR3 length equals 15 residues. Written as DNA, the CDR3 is TGTGCCAGCAGTTACTCTGGACAGGCGAACACTGAAGCTTTCTTT. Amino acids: CASSYSGQANTEAFF.

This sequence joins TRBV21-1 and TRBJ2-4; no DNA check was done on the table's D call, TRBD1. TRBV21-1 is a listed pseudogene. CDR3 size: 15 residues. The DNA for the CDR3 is TGTGCCAGCAGCTGGGGGCAGGGCGGCCTAGACATTCAGTACTTC. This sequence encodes CASSWGQGGLDIQYF.

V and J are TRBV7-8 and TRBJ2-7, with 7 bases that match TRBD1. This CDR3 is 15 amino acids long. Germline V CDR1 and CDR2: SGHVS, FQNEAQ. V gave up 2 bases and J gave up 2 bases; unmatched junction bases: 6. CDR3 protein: CASSLTGVRAYEQYF. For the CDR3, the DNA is TGTGCCAGCAGCTTAACAGGGGTGAGGGCCTACGAGCAGTACTTC.

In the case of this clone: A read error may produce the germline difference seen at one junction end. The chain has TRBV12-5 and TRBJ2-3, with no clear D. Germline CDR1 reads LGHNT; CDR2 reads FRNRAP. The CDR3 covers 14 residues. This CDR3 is CASGLVLNTDTQYF. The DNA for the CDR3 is TGTGCTAGTGGATTGGTACTCAACACAGATACGCAGTATTTT.

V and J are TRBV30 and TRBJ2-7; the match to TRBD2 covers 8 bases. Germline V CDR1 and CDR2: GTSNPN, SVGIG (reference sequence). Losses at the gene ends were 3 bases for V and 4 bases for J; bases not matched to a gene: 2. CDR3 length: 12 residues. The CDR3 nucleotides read TGTGCCTGGAGACGGGGGGGGTACGAGCAGTACTTC. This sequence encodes CAWRRGGYEQYF. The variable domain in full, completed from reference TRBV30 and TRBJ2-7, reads SQTIHQWPATLVQPVGSPLSLECTVEGTSNPNLYWYRQAAGRGLQLLFYSVGIGQISSEVPQNLSASRPQDRQFILSSKKLLLSDSGFYLCAWRRGGYEQYFGPGTRLTVT.

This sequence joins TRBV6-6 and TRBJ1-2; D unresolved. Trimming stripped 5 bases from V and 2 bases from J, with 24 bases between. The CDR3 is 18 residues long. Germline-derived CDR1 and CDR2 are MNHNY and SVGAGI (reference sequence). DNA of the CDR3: TGTGCCAGCAGTCAACTGCGAAAGTGGCGGGTCGGAAACTATGGCTACACCTTC. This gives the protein CASSQLRKWRVGNYGYTF.

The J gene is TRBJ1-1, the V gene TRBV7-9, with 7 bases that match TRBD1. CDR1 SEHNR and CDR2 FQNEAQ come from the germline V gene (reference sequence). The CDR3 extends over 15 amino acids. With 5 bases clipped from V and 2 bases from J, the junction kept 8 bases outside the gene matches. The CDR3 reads CASSRNTGANTEAFF. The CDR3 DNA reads TGTGCCAGCAGCCGTAATACAGGGGCCAACACTGAAGCTTTCTTT.